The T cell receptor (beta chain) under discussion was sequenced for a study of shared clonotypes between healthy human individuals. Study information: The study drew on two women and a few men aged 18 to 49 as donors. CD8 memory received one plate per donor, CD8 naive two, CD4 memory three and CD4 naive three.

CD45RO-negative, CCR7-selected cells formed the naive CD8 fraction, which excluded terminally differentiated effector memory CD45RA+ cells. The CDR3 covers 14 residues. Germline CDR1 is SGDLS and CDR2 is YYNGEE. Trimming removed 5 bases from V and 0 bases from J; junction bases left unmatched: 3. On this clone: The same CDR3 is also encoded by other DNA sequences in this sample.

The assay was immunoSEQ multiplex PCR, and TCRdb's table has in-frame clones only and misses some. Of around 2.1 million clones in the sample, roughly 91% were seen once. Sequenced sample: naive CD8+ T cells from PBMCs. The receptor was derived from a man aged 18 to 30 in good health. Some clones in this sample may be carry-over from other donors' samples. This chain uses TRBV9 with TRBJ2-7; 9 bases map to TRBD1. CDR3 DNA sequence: TGTGCCAGCAGTGGGGACAGGGACTCCTACGAGCAGTACTTC. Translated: CASSGDRDSYEQYF.